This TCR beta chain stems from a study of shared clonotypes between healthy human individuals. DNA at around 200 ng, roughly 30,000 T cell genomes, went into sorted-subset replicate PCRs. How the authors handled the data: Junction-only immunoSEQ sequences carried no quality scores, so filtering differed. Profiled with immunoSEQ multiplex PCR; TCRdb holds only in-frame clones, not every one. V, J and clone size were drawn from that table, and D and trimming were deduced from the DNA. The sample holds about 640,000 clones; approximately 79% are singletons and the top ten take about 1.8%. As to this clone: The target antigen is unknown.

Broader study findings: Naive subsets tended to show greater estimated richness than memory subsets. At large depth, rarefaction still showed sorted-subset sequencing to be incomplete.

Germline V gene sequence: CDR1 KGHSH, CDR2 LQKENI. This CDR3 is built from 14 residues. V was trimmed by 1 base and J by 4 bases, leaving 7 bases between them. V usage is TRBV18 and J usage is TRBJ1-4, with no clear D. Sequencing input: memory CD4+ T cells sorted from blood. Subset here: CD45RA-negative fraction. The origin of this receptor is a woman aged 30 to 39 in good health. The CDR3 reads CASSPLKRNEKLFF. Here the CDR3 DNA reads TGTGCCAGCTCACCACTAAAACGTAATGAAAAACTGTTTTTT.